These T cell receptor beta chains were read from a single sample in a study of blood T cell repertoires in COVID-19. The protocol was immunoSEQ multiplex PCR, while the TCRdb copy is restricted to in-frame clones and leaves out a portion. The sample holds under 100,000 clones, approximately 81% seen once. Specimen: peripheral blood. These receptors all come from an older man with active or convalescent COVID-19. Each CDR3 is given with its conserved first and last residue. The D gene is left open where the match is weak. Expanded clones get a size class; other rows say once, few or many, or leave the size out.

v_call	d_call	j_call	clone_size	cdr3_aa	cdr3_nt
TRBV7-9	TRBD1	TRBJ2-4	-	CASSLEAGGLGNIQYF	TGTGCCAGCAGCTTAGAGGCAGGGGGCTTGGGAAACATTCAGTACTTC
TRBV6-1	-	TRBJ1-3	once	CASSENTGHSGNTIYF	TGTGCCAGCAGTGAAAATACAGGACACTCTGGAAACACCATATATTTT
TRBV9	-	TRBJ2-3	-	CASSSGTSGDTQYF	TGTGCCAGCAGCTCCGGGACTTCCGGAGATACGCAGTATTTT
TRBV19	TRBD1	TRBJ1-5	-	CASKRDRTSNQPQHF	TGTGCCAGTAAACGGGACAGAACAAGCAATCAGCCCCAGCATTTT
TRBV2	-	TRBJ1-2	-	CASSPSGDSYGYTF	TGTGCCAGCTCCCCCTCGGGGGATTCCTATGGCTACACCTTC
TRBV11-2	-	TRBJ2-3	once	CASSLPPGNTQYF	TGTGCCAGCAGCTTACCCCCGGGGAATACGCAGTATTTT
TRBV7-4	-	TRBJ1-4	-	CASSPMAGTYDLKLFF	TGTGCCAGCAGCCCTATGGCCGGGACATATGACCTTAAACTGTTTTTT
TRBV5-1	TRBD2	TRBJ2-3	-	CASSLAGLATDTQYF	TGCGCCAGCAGCTTGGCCGGACTAGCCACAGATACGCAGTATTTT
TRBV3-1/TRBV3-2	-	TRBJ1-2	-	CASSQGSGGGYTF	TGTGCCAGCAGCCAAGGGTCAGGAGGAGGCTACACCTTC
TRBV19	-	TRBJ2-5	-	CASSQSAGSETQYF	TGTGCCAGTAGCCAATCGGCAGGGTCGGAGACCCAGTACTTC
TRBV18	-	TRBJ2-5	-	CASSPGQTSETQYF	TGTGCCAGCTCACCGGGGCAGACCTCGGAGACCCAGTACTTC
TRBV3-1/TRBV3-2	-	TRBJ1-5	-	CASSRDRGRGINQPQHF	TGTGCCAGCAGCCGAGATCGGGGCAGGGGTATCAATCAGCCCCAGCATTTT
TRBV28	TRBD1	TRBJ1-2	-	CASSLEGQGNYGYTF	TGTGCCAGCAGTCTTGAGGGACAGGGGAACTATGGCTACACCTTC
TRBV5-1	TRBD2	TRBJ2-5	-	CASSHGYPSGLVSETQYF	TGCGCCAGCAGCCATGGTTACCCCTCGGGACTAGTAAGTGAGACCCAGTACTTC
TRBV10-3	-	TRBJ2-1	-	CAISDFAGSEDEQFF	TGTGCCATCAGTGATTTTGCGGGGAGCGAGGATGAGCAGTTCTTC
TRBV3-1/TRBV3-2	TRBD1	TRBJ1-4	-	CASSQEDRGGLFF	TGTGCCAGCAGCCAAGAAGACAGGGGAGGGCTGTTTTTT
TRBV6-4	TRBD1	TRBJ1-5	few	CASSDPGRGQHQPQHF	TGTGCCAGCAGTGACCCCGGGAGGGGGCAGCATCAGCCCCAGCATTTT
TRBV5-1	TRBD1	TRBJ2-3	-	CASSLVGQLSDTQYF	TGCGCCAGCAGCTTGGTGGGACAGCTGTCGGATACGCAGTATTTT
TRBV6-2/TRBV6-3	-	TRBJ1-1	-	CASSYSTAVVGTEAFF	TGTGCCAGCAGTTACTCGACGGCGGTGGTAGGCACTGAAGCTTTCTTT
TRBV7-9	-	TRBJ1-4	-	CASSLAATNEKLFF	TGTGCCAGCAGCTTAGCCGCAACTAATGAAAAACTGTTTTTT
TRBV10-3	-	TRBJ1-5	-	CATRTDTGPSNQPQHF	TGTGCCACCCGGACTGATACAGGGCCGTCAAATCAGCCCCAGCATTTT
TRBV27	TRBD1	TRBJ1-5	-	CASSPTGGWGQPQHF	TGTGCCAGCAGCCCTACAGGGGGCTGGGGTCAGCCCCAGCATTTT
TRBV15	TRBD1	TRBJ2-7	once	CATSRDGQGVEQYF	TGTGCCACCAGCAGAGATGGACAGGGAGTCGAGCAGTACTTC